This T cell receptor (beta chain) is from a study of cytomegalovirus exposure and HLA in healthy donors. Study-wide points: Among CMV-associated TCR beta chains, most appeared HLA-restricted in a later analysis.

V was clipped by 3 bases and J by 4 bases; unmatched bases: 7. Germline values: CDR1 MNHEY, CDR2 SMNVEV (reference sequence). The CDR3 runs to 15 residues. The PCR ran on 60 Vbeta and 13 Jbeta primers. Original handling: An analysis performed later counted 81 million or so unique TCR beta chains (approximately 12 million of them shared). Produced via immunoSEQ multiplex PCR; TCRdb's table is partial and in-frame only. V and J calls and clone size are as listed in that table; D and trimming were resolved from the DNA. The table shows 130,000 or so clones, with 75% to 80% occurring only once. In regard to this clone: Its antigen is currently unknown.

This sequence originates from a female donor in good health and CMV-seronegative. This chain joins TRBV27 and TRBJ1-2, with TRBD1 identical over 8 bases. Sequencing used PBMCs. CDR3 region: CASSFRGQGSYGYTF. Here the CDR3 DNA reads TGTGCCAGCAGTTTTAGAGGACAGGGATCCTATGGCTACACCTTC.